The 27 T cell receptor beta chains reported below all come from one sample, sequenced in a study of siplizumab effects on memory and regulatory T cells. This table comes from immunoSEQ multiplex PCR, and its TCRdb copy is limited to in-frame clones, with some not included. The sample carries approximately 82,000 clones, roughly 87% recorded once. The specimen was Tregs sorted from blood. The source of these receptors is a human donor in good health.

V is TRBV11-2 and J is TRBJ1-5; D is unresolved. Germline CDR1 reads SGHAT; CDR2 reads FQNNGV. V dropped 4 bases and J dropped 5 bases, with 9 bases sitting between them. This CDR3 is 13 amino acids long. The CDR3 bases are TGTGCCAGCAGCTCCTCCCGTCATCAGCCCCAGCATTTT. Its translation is CASSSSRHQPQHF.

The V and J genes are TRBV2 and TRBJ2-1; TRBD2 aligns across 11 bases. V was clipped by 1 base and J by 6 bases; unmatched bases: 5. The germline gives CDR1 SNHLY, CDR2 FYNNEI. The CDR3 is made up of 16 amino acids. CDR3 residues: CASSEDVAGGLNEQFF. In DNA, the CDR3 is TGTGCCAGCAGTGAAGATGTAGCGGGGGGGCTCAATGAGCAGTTCTTC.

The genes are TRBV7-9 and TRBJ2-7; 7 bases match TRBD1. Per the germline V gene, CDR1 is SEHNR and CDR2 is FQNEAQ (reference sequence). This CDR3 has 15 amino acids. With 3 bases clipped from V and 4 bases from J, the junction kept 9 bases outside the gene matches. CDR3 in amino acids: CASSFTRDRGYEQYF. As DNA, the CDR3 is TGTGCCAGCAGCTTTACCCGGGACAGAGGTTACGAGCAGTACTTC. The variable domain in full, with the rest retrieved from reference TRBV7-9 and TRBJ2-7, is DTGVSQNPRHKITKRGQNVTFRCDPISEHNRLYWYRQTLGQGPEFLTYFQNEAQLEKSRLLSDRFSAERPKGSFSTLEIQRTEQGDSAMYLCASSFTRDRGYEQYFGPGTRLTVT.

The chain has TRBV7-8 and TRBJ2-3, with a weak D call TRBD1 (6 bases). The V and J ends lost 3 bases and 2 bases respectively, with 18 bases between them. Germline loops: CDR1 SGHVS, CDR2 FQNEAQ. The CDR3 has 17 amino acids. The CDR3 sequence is CASSFFITGTTTDTQYF. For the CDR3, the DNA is TGTGCCAGCAGCTTTTTCATTACAGGGACCACCACAGATACGCAGTATTTT.

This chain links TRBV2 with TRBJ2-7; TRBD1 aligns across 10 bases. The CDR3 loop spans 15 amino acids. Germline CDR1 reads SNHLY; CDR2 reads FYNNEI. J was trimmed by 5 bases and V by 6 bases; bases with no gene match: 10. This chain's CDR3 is CASRPRDRGRDEQYF. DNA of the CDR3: TGTGCCAGCAGACCCCGGGACAGGGGACGGGACGAGCAGTACTTC.

In DNA, the CDR3 is TGTGCCAGCAGTTTATCCACGGTGAACACTGAAGCTTTCTTT. It encodes CASSLSTVNTEAFF. This sequence joins TRBV28 and TRBJ1-1; D is unclear. The CDR3 is made up of 14 amino acids. The germline V gene encodes CDR1 MDHEN and CDR2 SYDVKM. Trimming removed 1 base at V and 0 bases at J, with 6 bases between.

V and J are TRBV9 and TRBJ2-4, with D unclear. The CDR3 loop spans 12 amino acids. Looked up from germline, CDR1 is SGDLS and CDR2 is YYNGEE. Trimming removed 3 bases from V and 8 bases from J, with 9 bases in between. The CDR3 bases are TGTGCCAGCAGCGCCGGCGAGGACATTCAGTACTTC. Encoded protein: CASSAGEDIQYF.

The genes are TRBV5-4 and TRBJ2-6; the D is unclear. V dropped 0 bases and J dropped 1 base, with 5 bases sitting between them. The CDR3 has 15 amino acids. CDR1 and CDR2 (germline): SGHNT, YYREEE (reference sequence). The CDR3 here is CASSLDVSGANVLTF. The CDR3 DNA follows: TGTGCCAGCAGCTTGGATGTTTCTGGGGCCAACGTCCTGACTTTC.

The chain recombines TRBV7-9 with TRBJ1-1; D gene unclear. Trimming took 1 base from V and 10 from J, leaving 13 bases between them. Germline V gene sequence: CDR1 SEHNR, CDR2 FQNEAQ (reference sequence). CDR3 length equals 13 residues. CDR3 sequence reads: CASSLVLARRAFF. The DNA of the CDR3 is TGTGCCAGCAGCTTAGTTTTGGCTCGGCGAGCTTTCTTT.

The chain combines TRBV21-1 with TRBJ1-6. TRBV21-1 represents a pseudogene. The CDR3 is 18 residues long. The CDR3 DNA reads TGTGCCAGCAGCAAAGCCCGAATCTACGGAGTCGTTTGGTCACCCCTCCACTTT. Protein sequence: CASSKARIYGVVWSPLHF.

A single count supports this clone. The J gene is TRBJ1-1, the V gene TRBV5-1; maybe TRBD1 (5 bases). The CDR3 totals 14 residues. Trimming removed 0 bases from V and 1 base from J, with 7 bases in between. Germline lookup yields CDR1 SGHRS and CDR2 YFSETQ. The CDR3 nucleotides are TGCGCCAGCAGCTTGGCCCAGGGGAACACTGAAGCTTTCTTT. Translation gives CASSLAQGNTEAFF.

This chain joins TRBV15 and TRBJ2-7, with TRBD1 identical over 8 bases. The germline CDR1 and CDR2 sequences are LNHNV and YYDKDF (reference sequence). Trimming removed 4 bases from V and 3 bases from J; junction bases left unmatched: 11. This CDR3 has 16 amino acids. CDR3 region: CATSKSLDRESYEQYF. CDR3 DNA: TGTGCCACCAGCAAAAGTTTGGACAGGGAAAGCTACGAGCAGTACTTC.

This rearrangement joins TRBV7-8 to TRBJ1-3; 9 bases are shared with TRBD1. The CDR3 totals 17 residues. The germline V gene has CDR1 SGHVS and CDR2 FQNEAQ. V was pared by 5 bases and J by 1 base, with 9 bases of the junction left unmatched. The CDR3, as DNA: TGTGCCAGCAGCCAGACTAGGGACAGGGTATCTGGAAACACCATATATTTT. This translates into CASSQTRDRVSGNTIYF.

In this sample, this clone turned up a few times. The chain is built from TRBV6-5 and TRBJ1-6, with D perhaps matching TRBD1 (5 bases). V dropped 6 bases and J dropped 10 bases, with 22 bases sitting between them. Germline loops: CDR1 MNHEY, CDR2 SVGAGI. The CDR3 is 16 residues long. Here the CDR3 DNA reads TGTGCCAGCAGCTACCGGACATCGGGGGGAGGGTCACCCCTCCACTTT. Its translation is CASSYRTSGGGSPLHF.

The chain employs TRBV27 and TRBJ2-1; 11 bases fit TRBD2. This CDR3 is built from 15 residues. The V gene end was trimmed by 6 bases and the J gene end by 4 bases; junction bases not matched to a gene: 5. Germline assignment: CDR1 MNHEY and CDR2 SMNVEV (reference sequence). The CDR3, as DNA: TGTGCCAGCAGCAGGGGACTAGCGGCTTACAATGAGCAGTTCTTC. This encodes CASSRGLAAYNEQFF.

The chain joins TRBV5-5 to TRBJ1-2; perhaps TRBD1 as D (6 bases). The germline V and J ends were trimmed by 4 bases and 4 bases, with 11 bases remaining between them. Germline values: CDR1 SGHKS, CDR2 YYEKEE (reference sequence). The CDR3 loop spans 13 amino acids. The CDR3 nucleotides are TGTGCCAGCAGCCCGGACAGACCCTATGGCTACACCTTC. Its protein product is CASSPDRPYGYTF. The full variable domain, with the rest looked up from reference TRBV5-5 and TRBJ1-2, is DAGVTQSPTHLIKTRGQQVTLRCSPISGHKSVSWYQQVLGQGPQFIFQYYEKEERGRGNFPDRFSARQFPNYSSELNVNALLLGDSALYLCASSPDRPYGYTFGSGTRLTVV.

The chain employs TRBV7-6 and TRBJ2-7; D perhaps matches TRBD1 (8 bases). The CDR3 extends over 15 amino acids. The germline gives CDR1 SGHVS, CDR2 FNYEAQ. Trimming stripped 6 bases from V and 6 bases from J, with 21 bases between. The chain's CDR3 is CASSSGGPRGGEQYF. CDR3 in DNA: TGTGCCAGCAGTTCAGGGGGCCCCAGGGGGGGCGAGCAGTACTTC.

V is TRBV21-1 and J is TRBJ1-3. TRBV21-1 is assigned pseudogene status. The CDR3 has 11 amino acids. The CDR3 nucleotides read TGTGCCACCCCGGGGGGAAACACCATATATTTT. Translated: CATPGGNTIYF.

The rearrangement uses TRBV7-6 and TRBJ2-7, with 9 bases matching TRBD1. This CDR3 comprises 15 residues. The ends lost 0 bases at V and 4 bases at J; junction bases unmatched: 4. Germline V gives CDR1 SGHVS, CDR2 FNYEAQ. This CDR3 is CASSLATGGRYEQYF. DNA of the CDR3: TGTGCCAGCAGCTTAGCGACAGGGGGTAGATACGAGCAGTACTTC.

The chain's CDR3 is CASRTGTGSYEQYF. The CDR3 nucleotides read TGTGCCAGCAGAACCGGGACAGGCTCCTACGAGCAGTACTTC. The chain combines TRBV6-5 with TRBJ2-7; TRBD1 aligns across 8 bases. The CDR3 is 14 residues long. V gave up 6 bases and J gave up 0 bases; unmatched junction bases: 4. Germline CDR1 is MNHEY and CDR2 is SVGAGI.

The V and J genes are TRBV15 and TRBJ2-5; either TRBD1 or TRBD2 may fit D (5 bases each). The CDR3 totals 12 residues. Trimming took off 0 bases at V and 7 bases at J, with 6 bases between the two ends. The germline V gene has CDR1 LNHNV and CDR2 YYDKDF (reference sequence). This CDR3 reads CATSREGTTQYF. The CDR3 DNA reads TGTGCCACCAGCAGAGAGGGGACGACCCAGTACTTC.

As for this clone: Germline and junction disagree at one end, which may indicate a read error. For the CDR3, the DNA is TGTGCCAGTAGAGACAGGGACTGGAACTTC. Translating it yields CASRDRDWNF. The rearrangement uses TRBV19 and TRBJ2-7; the D gene is possibly TRBD1 (7 bases). Germline CDR1 reads LNHDA; CDR2 reads SQIVND (reference sequence). The CDR3 covers 10 residues.

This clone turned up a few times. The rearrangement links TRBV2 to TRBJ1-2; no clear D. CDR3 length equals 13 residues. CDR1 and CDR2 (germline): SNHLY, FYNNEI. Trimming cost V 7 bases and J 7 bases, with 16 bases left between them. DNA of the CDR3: TGTGCCAGCATGATGGACGCGAGGACTGGCTACACCTTC. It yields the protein CASMMDARTGYTF.

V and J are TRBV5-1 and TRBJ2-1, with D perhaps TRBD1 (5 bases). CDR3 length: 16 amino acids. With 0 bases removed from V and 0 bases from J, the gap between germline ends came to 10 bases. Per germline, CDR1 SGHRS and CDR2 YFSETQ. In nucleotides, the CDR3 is TGCGCCAGCAGCTTGGGGGGCCAGAGCTCCTACAATGAGCAGTTCTTC. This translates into CASSLGGQSSYNEQFF.

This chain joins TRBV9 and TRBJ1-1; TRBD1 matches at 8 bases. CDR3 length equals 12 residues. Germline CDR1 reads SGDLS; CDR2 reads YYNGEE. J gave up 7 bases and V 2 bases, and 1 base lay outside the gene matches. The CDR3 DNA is TGTGCCAGCAGCGTTGACAGGGGTGAAGCTTTCTTT. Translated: CASSVDRGEAFF.

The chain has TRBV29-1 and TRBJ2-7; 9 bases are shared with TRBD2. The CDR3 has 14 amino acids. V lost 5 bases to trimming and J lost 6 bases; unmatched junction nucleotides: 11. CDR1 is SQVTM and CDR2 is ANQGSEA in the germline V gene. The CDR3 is CSVRAGGLSGEQYF. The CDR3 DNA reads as TGCAGCGTTAGAGCGGGGGGCCTTTCGGGCGAGCAGTACTTC.

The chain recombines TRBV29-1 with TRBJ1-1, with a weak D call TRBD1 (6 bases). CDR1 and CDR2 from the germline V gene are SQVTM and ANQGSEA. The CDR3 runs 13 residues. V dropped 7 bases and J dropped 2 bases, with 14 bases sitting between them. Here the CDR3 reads CSGTTGINTEAFF. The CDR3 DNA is TGCAGCGGGACCACAGGGATCAACACTGAAGCTTTCTTT.